One and the same sample provided the 23 T cell receptor beta chains below, sequenced in a study of CD8 T cells in Susac syndrome. Random hexamers served to reverse transcribe roughly 0.45 to 1 ug RNA. TCRdb fed the immunoSEQ multiplex PCR reads into MiXCR, producing one record per CDR3 protein. Among about 300,000 distinct CDR3 sequences listed, 85% were seen once. The source material was CD8+ T cells from PBMCs. The receptors originated from a human donor with multiple sclerosis.

The chain couples TRBV6-2 or TRBV6-3 to TRBJ2-7; D is unclear. Germline V CDR1 and CDR2: MNHEY, SVGEGT. The CDR3 consists of 11 residues. With 5 bases removed from V and 7 bases from J, the gap between germline ends came to 9 bases. The CDR3 region is CASSPRLEQYF. The CDR3 DNA reads as TGTGCCAGCAGTCCCCGACTGGAGCAGTACTTC.

This chain links TRBV27 with TRBJ2-7, with 8 nucleotides matching TRBD2. CDR1 is MNHEY, CDR2 SMNVEV, per germline (reference sequence). V gave up 5 bases and J gave up 3 bases; unmatched junction bases: 6. The length of the CDR3 is 14 residues. The CDR3 here is CASSVTSVVYEQYF. The CDR3 bases are TGTGCCAGCAGTGTGACTAGCGTCGTCTACGAGCAGTACTTC.

The chain is built from TRBV4-3 and TRBJ1-5; 7 bases fit TRBD1. J lost 4 bases, V lost 3 bases, and 6 bases had no gene match. The CDR3 runs to 15 residues. Germline loops: CDR1 LGHNA, CDR2 YSLEER. In nucleotides, the CDR3 is TGCGCCAGCAGCCACGGGACAGCCGGAAATCAGCCCCAGCATTTT. Its protein is CASSHGTAGNQPQHF.

V and J are TRBV20-1 and TRBJ2-1, with 8 bases aligning to TRBD1. V was clipped by 6 bases and J by 7 bases; unmatched bases: 8. This CDR3 has 13 residues. Per the germline V gene, CDR1 is DFQATT and CDR2 is SNEGSKA (reference sequence). CDR3 residues: CSAGTGSENEQFF. The CDR3 nucleotides read TGCAGTGCGGGGACAGGAAGTGAAAATGAGCAGTTCTTC.

This chain joins TRBV7-9 and TRBJ1-1, with D unresolved. This CDR3 has 12 residues. Germline V gene data show CDR1 as SEHNR and CDR2 as FQNEAQ (reference sequence). V was pared by 1 base and J by 7 bases, with 7 bases between. For the CDR3, the DNA is TGTGCCAGCAGCTTAGGTGGGAATGAAGCTTTCTTT. Translation gives CASSLGGNEAFF. Full variable domain (missing parts from reference TRBV7-9 and TRBJ1-1): DTGVSQNPRHKITKRGQNVTFRCDPISEHNRLYWYRQTLGQGPEFLTYFQNEAQLEKSRLLSDRFSAERPKGSFSTLEIQRTEQGDSAMYLCASSLGGNEAFFGQGTRLTVV.

V usage is TRBV11-2 and J usage is TRBJ2-2, with 10 bases fitting TRBD2. With V trimmed by 1 base and J by 4 bases, 3 bases remained unmatched. The CDR3 loop spans 16 amino acids. CDR1 is SGHAT and CDR2 is FQNNGV in the germline V gene. The CDR3 coding sequence is TGTGCCAGCAGCTTAGCGGGACTAGCGTTCACCGGGGAGCTGTTTTTT. Amino acid sequence: CASSLAGLAFTGELFF.

The genes are TRBV5-1 and TRBJ2-7, with 7 bases aligning to TRBD1. Germline V gives CDR1 SGHRS, CDR2 YFSETQ. Trimming removed 0 bases from V and 3 bases from J; junction bases left unmatched: 6. The CDR3 sequence is 15 residues long. The CDR3 DNA reads as TGCGCCAGCAGCTTGGGACAGGGAACGGTCTACGAGCAGTACTTC. Its translation: CASSLGQGTVYEQYF.

The V call is TRBV24-1, the J call TRBJ2-5, with D perhaps matching TRBD2 (6 bases). CDR1 KGHDR and CDR2 SFDVKD come from the germline V gene. The CDR3 is made up of 14 amino acids. Trimming removed 0 bases at V and 3 bases at J, with 7 bases between. The CDR3 here is CATSDLSGEETQYF. For the CDR3, the DNA is TGTGCCACCAGTGATTTGTCGGGGGAAGAGACCCAGTACTTC.

This sequence joins TRBV28 and TRBJ1-1; no definite D call. Trimming removed 5 bases at V and 3 bases at J, with 7 bases between. Germline V gene data show CDR1 as MDHEN and CDR2 as SYDVKM. This CDR3 is 12 amino acids long. In nucleotides, the CDR3 is TGTGCCAGCAGTCGCGGATACACTGAAGCTTTCTTT. This encodes CASSRGYTEAFF.

The chain is built from TRBV28 and TRBJ2-7; the D is unclear. This CDR3 is 14 amino acids long. The V end was cut by 4 bases, the J end by 1 base, with 11 bases between. Per the germline V gene, CDR1 is MDHEN and CDR2 is SYDVKM. The CDR3 sequence is CASSSPERSYEQYF. The CDR3 nucleotides read TGTGCCAGCAGTTCCCCGGAGAGATCCTACGAGCAGTACTTC.

The V and J genes are TRBV19 and TRBJ2-3; 10 positions agree with TRBD1. The CDR3 consists of 13 residues. Germline trimming cut 10 bases from V and 3 bases from J; bases unmatched to any gene: 4. The germline V gene encodes CDR1 LNHDA and CDR2 SQIVND (reference sequence). Here the CDR3 reads CATWTGGTDTQYF. The CDR3 DNA reads TGTGCCACCTGGACAGGGGGAACAGATACGCAGTATTTT.

This chain uses TRBV6-4 with TRBJ2-3, with 10 positions matching TRBD2. Germline values: CDR1 MRHNA, CDR2 SNTAGT. CDR3 length equals 15 residues. Losses at the gene ends were 4 bases for V and 4 bases for J; bases not matched to a gene: 5. The CDR3 protein is CASSALAGESDTQYF. Here the CDR3 DNA reads TGTGCCAGCAGTGCCCTAGCGGGAGAATCAGATACGCAGTATTTT.

V is TRBV4-3 and J is TRBJ1-2; the match to TRBD1 covers 9 bases. V lost 0 bases and J lost 5; bases outside the gene matches: 7. CDR3 length equals 16 residues. Germline V gene data show CDR1 as LGHNA and CDR2 as YSLEER. The CDR3 region has the DNA TGCGCCAGCAGCCAAGATAGGACAGGGGATGGGTATGGCTACACCTTC. Its protein product is CASSQDRTGDGYGYTF.

The chain couples TRBV21-1 to TRBJ2-7; the D call TRBD1 from the table was never checked on the DNA. TRBV21-1 is a pseudogene segment. This CDR3 contains 18 residues. CDR3 sequence: CASSNLSEYGTPSYEQYF. Written as DNA, the CDR3 is TGTGCCAGCAGCAATTTGAGTGAGTACGGGACACCGTCCTACGAGCAGTACTTC.

This clonotype was recorded a few times. The gene calls are TRBV27 and TRBJ2-5, with TRBD2 matching 10 bases. Germline V gives CDR1 MNHEY, CDR2 SMNVEV (reference sequence). The CDR3 is made up of 15 amino acids. V lost 2 bases, J lost 4 bases, and 4 bases stayed unmatched. CDR3 in DNA: TGTGCCAGCAGTTTAGAGCGGGAGGGCAGAGAGACCCAGTACTTC. It translates to CASSLEREGRETQYF.

The gene calls are TRBV27 and TRBJ1-2, with D possibly being TRBD1 (6 bases). V lost 8 bases and J lost 5, with 24 bases in between. Germline CDR1 reads MNHEY; CDR2 reads SMNVEV (reference sequence). The CDR3 is 16 residues long. This chain's CDR3 is CASGEWGGTGRYGYTF. CDR3 DNA: TGTGCCAGCGGTGAATGGGGTGGAACAGGGAGATATGGCTACACCTTC.

The chain links TRBV19 to TRBJ1-1; 9 bases align to TRBD1. The V gene's germline CDR1 is LNHDA and CDR2 SQIVND (reference sequence). The CDR3 spans 15 residues. The trim removed 7 bases at V and 2 bases at J, leaving 8 bases unmatched. The CDR3 sequence is CASKQFTGGNTEAFF. The CDR3, as DNA: TGTGCCAGTAAGCAGTTCACAGGGGGCAACACTGAAGCTTTCTTT.

V usage is TRBV7-9 and J usage is TRBJ1-3; tentative D call: TRBD1 (5 bases). Germline V lookup: CDR1 SEHNR, CDR2 FQNEAQ (reference sequence). This CDR3 is 16 amino acids long. V was clipped by 1 base and J by 1 base, with 11 bases between them. The CDR3 sequence is CASSLVHGGSGNTIYF. As DNA, the CDR3 is TGTGCCAGCAGCTTAGTCCACGGGGGGTCTGGAAACACCATATATTTT.

This chain uses TRBV7-9 with TRBJ2-1; TRBD2 might be the D (5 bases). The CDR3 spans 15 residues. Trimming removed 4 bases at V and 4 bases at J, with 14 bases between. Germline lookup yields CDR1 SEHNR and CDR2 FQNEAQ (reference sequence). Here the CDR3 DNA reads TGTGCCAGCAGCTCAACCCGGACTTGGTACAATGAGCAGTTCTTC. It yields the protein CASSSTRTWYNEQFF.

This rearrangement joins TRBV29-1 to TRBJ1-2, with D unclear. This CDR3 spans 11 amino acids. Germline assignment: CDR1 SQVTM and CDR2 ANQGSEA. Trimming removed 4 bases from V and 4 bases from J, with 7 bases in between. CDR3 residues: CSVADLYGYTF. In DNA, the CDR3 is TGCAGCGTTGCGGACCTCTATGGCTACACCTTC.

The rearrangement links TRBV19 to TRBJ2-1; 8 nucleotides match TRBD2. This CDR3 has 13 residues. Germline V lookup: CDR1 LNHDA, CDR2 SQIVND (reference sequence). Unmatched junction bases numbered 6, after V lost 6 bases and J lost 8 bases. Here the CDR3 reads CASRPGLVDEQFF. In DNA form, the CDR3 reads TGTGCCAGTAGGCCGGGACTAGTCGATGAGCAGTTCTTC.

This chain connects TRBV20-1 to TRBJ2-7, with no clear D. Between the trimmed V and J ends, which lost 1 base and 3 bases, there was a span of 4 bases. Germline-derived CDR1 and CDR2 are DFQATT and SNEGSKA (reference sequence). The CDR3 contains 11 residues. DNA for the CDR3: TGCAGTGCTAGAGTTTTCTACGAGCAGTACTTC. Protein sequence: CSARVFYEQYF.

The V call is TRBV7-2, the J call TRBJ2-2, with D uncertain. Germline lookup yields CDR1 SGHTA and CDR2 FQGNSA. This CDR3 spans 14 amino acids. Trimming removed 5 bases from V and 3 bases from J, with 10 bases in between. Here the CDR3 reads CASSPRVYTGELFF. CDR3 sequence (DNA): TGTGCCAGCAGCCCCCGGGTCTACACCGGGGAGCTGTTTTTT.